This entry is about one T cell receptor (beta chain). Construction of the TCR beta libraries employed iRepertoire HTBI primers in conjunction with Arm-PCR of CDR3 regions. MiXCR was run by TCRdb on the multiplex PCR reads, yielding one entry per CDR3 protein. The repertoire holds about half a million distinct CDR3 sequences, with about 22% as singletons. The sample comes from a study of regulatory T cells in long-lasting Graves disease. Time point specified: persistent/refractory GD, antithyroid drugs over 5 years with positive TRAb. Extracted RNA from PBMCs served as the source of the TCR library. The clonotype comes from a female donor with Graves disease. The sequencing used peripheral blood mononuclear cells (PBMCs), collected when the disease was refractory, from a patient treated with antithyroid drugs.

CDR3 DNA sequence: TGTGCCTGGAGAGTCCGGGACAGGAATTCTGAAGCTTTCTTT. Protein: CAWRVRDRNSEAFF. The rearrangement links TRBV30 to TRBJ1-1, with 8 bases that match TRBD1. With V trimmed by 3 bases and J by 6 bases, 9 bases remained unmatched. This CDR3 is 14 amino acids long. Germline V gives CDR1 GTSNPN, CDR2 SVGIG (reference sequence).